This TCR beta chain was retrieved from a study of blood T cell repertoires in COVID-19 (dated by TCRdb to between 2020 and 2021). In terms of the full investigation: Collaborator samples came from the United States, Italy and Spain and covered acute and convalescent phases of COVID-19. Samples came from the ongoing ImmuneRACE study (first 160 participants) plus 1,254 subjects from 6 global collaborators. The repertoires were released in a freely available public database intended as a resource for research on the immune response to SARS-CoV-2. HLA class I and class II types, where available, came from metadata supplied by the sample provider rather than from assay-based typing. A de-identified subject ID, COVID-19 status, age in years and sex were almost always included in the sample metadata. The dataset comprised deeply sampled blood TCRbeta repertoires from subjects exposed to, actively infected with, or recovered from COVID-19. The prospective study material was composed of cDNA or gDNA derived from T cells, B-cell-depleted T cells, or PBMCs.

The immunoSEQ Assay, a bias-controlled multiplex PCR, was used to amplify TCRbeta CDR3 regions from genomic DNA. Regarding the original processing steps: The number of nucleated cells in each sample was estimated from the amplification of reference gene primers within the assay. Sequence reads were collapsed and filtered to measure the absolute abundance of every unique TCRbeta CDR3 rearrangement. For each sample, productive Simpson clonality was calculated as the square root of Simpson's diversity index across productive rearrangements. TCRdb carries this immuneACCESS record with in-frame sequences only. Its versions omit some clonotypes, under half of them owing to an unresolved V gene in the studies checked, with the rest unexplained. D and trimming come from the DNA, and the V and J calls and clone size come from that table. In all, the sample holds around 160,000 clones, and around 80% of those were seen once. Roughly 3.4% of the sample rests with the top ten.

Trimming takes 7 bases from V and 11 bases from J, and the germline ends sit 8 bases apart. For CDR1 and CDR2, the germline V gene lists MNHEY and SVGAGI. Measured from the cysteine to the phenylalanine, the CDR3 is 10 residues long. Of the read, only the CDR3 DNA is kept; its 30 bases are in frame from base 1. Remarks on this clone: The antigen it binds to is not known. The sample holds no much larger clone one base away, and base qualities are not on file.

Enrolling through a virtual design, the prospective study's participants ranged in age from roughly 18 to 89 years and lived across more than 20 United States geographic areas. To assign participants to cohorts, the prospective study relied on clinical history that participants themselves reported in a screening survey and a study questionnaire. Recovered participants in ImmuneRACE Cohort 3 were defined as having two consecutive negative NP/OP PCR tests, clearance from a healthcare professional, or resolution of symptoms. Each participant in the prospective study had whole blood, serum and a nasopharyngeal or oropharyngeal swab collected by mobile phlebotomists. Additional blood draws and questionnaires over an approximately two-month period could optionally be provided by prospective study participants. Prospective study blood samples were shipped either frozen or at room temperature before DNA extraction.

The paper's findings and limits, for the study overall: The amount of clinical and demographic metadata varied by source and participant and was provided uncurated.

The V and J segments used are TRBV6-5 and TRBJ1-4; TRBD1 is perhaps the D gene, given 5 matching bases. The receptor's source is an older woman who had recovered from COVID-19. The sequenced material came from PBMCs or T cells enriched from blood (not recorded which). DNA sequence: TGTGCCAGCATCGGGGGGAAACTGTTTTTT. This encodes CASIGGKLFF.